This TCR beta chain was captured in a study of T-cell reconstitution after alpha-beta-depleted transplantation in children (dated by TCRdb to 2016 to 2017). Describing the broader study: The study quantitatively tracked T-cell immune reconstitution after TCRalphabeta/CD19-depleted allogeneic hematopoietic cell transplantation in children using TCR repertoire profiling.

In the case of this clonotype: Its antigen remains unidentified. The input lacks base qualities; no much larger clone sits a single base away.

Library preparation was by PCR. Sequencing was carried out with an Illumina HiSeq 2500. To normalize quantification of the TCRbeta repertoire, the TCR libraries were built with molecular barcoding that relied on unique molecular identifiers. In-frame beta chains were kept once TCRdb had trimmed the public reads at Q25 with fastp and called clones with MiXCR. Identical CDR3 proteins give one entry, which carries the most common genes and DNA. The sample table shows a few hundred thousand distinct CDR3 sequences, and around 9.6% are seen once. 10% of the sample goes to the ten largest clones. V ends up 5 bases short and J 6 bases short, with an unmatched junction base count of 6. The CDR3 numbers 14 residues from cysteine through phenylalanine. The entry retains the CDR3 DNA only, 42 bases that are in frame from base 1. The germline V gene gives CDR1 as SGHTA and CDR2 as FQGNSA.

The chain was built from TRBV7-2 and TRBJ1-5; the junction holds 8 bases that match TRBD1. Here the sequenced sample was PBMCs from the stem cell graft donor, taken from the stem cell graft. The clonotype originates from a human donor who donated a stem cell graft to a child with SCID. The CDR3: CASSPGTGTQPQHF. The DNA sequence follows: TGTGCCAGCAGCCCCGGGACAGGTACTCAGCCCCAGCATTTT.